Listed below are T cell receptor beta chains from one sample, sequenced in a study of blood T cell repertoires in COVID-19. The data were produced by immunoSEQ multiplex PCR, yet TCRdb's version contains in-frame clones alone and is incomplete. Here the sample spans some 270,000 clones, roughly 89% being singletons. Sequencing used PBMCs or T cells enriched from blood (not recorded which). These receptors all come from a woman aged 55-69 years who had recovered from COVID-19. Both conserved end residues are part of each CDR3. Fields, in order: D gene, J gene, clone size, V gene, CDR3 DNA, CDR3 protein. The D gene is left open where the match is weak. A clone size is listed for some rows: how often the clone was seen (once, few, many), or a class if it is expanded.

d_call: -
j_call: TRBJ1-4
clone_size: -
v_call: TRBV3-1/TRBV3-2
cdr3_nt: TGTGCCAGCAGCCACAGGGCAACTAATGAAAAACTGTTTTTT
cdr3_aa: CASSHRATNEKLFF

d_call: TRBD1
j_call: TRBJ2-5
clone_size: -
v_call: TRBV4-1
cdr3_nt: TGCGCCAGCAGCAAACAACAGGGGACCCAAGAGACCCAGTACTTC
cdr3_aa: CASSKQQGTQETQYF

d_call: TRBD1
j_call: TRBJ1-5
clone_size: once
v_call: TRBV28
cdr3_nt: TGTGCCAGCAGTCCAGGGGGTAGCAATCAGCCCCAGCATTTT
cdr3_aa: CASSPGGSNQPQHF

d_call: TRBD1
j_call: TRBJ2-1
clone_size: -
v_call: TRBV10-3
cdr3_nt: TGTGCCATCAGAGATTTCCAGGCAGGGGGCGGCAATGAGCAGTTCTTC
cdr3_aa: CAIRDFQAGGGNEQFF

d_call: -
j_call: TRBJ1-1
clone_size: once
v_call: TRBV11-2
cdr3_nt: TGTGCCAGCAGCCTGGACAGGAACACTGAAGCTTTCTTT
cdr3_aa: CASSLDRNTEAFF

d_call: TRBD1
j_call: TRBJ1-2
clone_size: few
v_call: TRBV9
cdr3_nt: TGTGCCAGCAGCGTCGGGACAGGGATTATCTCTTATGGCTACACCTTC
cdr3_aa: CASSVGTGIISYGYTF

d_call: -
j_call: TRBJ1-6
clone_size: -
v_call: TRBV9
cdr3_nt: TGTGCCAGCAGCGCGAGACATCAGGCGGGAAATTCACCCCTCCACTTT
cdr3_aa: CASSARHQAGNSPLHF

d_call: -
j_call: TRBJ2-7
clone_size: -
v_call: TRBV12-3/TRBV12-4
cdr3_nt: TGTGCCAGCAGTTTAGGCCAGGGGTACGAGCAGTACTTC
cdr3_aa: CASSLGQGYEQYF

d_call: TRBD2
j_call: TRBJ2-1
clone_size: -
v_call: TRBV19
cdr3_nt: TGTGCCAGTAGTATAATAGGCGGGGGGAATGAGCAGTTCTTC
cdr3_aa: CASSIIGGGNEQFF

d_call: TRBD2
j_call: TRBJ2-1
clone_size: -
v_call: TRBV28
cdr3_nt: TGTGCCAGCAGTGGTCGTGGACTAGCGGTCTACAATGAGCAGTTCTTC
cdr3_aa: CASSGRGLAVYNEQFF

d_call: -
j_call: TRBJ1-5
clone_size: once
v_call: TRBV6-1
cdr3_nt: TGTGCCAGCAGTGAGCGGCAGCCGTATAGCAATCAGCCCCAGCATTTT
cdr3_aa: CASSERQPYSNQPQHF

d_call: -
j_call: TRBJ1-4
clone_size: -
v_call: TRBV28
cdr3_nt: TGTGCCAGCAGTACCCTCAGGGTGGCGGTTGAAAAACTGTTTTTT
cdr3_aa: CASSTLRVAVEKLFF

d_call: -
j_call: TRBJ1-2
clone_size: -
v_call: TRBV28
cdr3_nt: TGTGCCAGCAGACTCGGACACCTCTATGGCTACACCTTC
cdr3_aa: CASRLGHLYGYTF

d_call: -
j_call: TRBJ2-5
clone_size: -
v_call: TRBV18
cdr3_nt: TGTGCCAGCTCACCCGTCGGAGAACAAGAGACCCAGTACTTC
cdr3_aa: CASSPVGEQETQYF

d_call: -
j_call: TRBJ1-2
clone_size: -
v_call: TRBV2
cdr3_nt: TGTGCCAGCAGCTCGCAACAGGGCGGTGGCTACACCTTC
cdr3_aa: CASSSQQGGGYTF

d_call: -
j_call: TRBJ2-1
clone_size: -
v_call: TRBV28
cdr3_nt: TGTGCCAGCAGTTTGGGGCCTTATAATGAGCAGTTCTTC
cdr3_aa: CASSLGPYNEQFF

d_call: -
j_call: TRBJ1-5
clone_size: -
v_call: TRBV18
cdr3_nt: TGTGCCAGCGCGGGGGACGGCGGAGGGCAGCCCCAGCATTTT
cdr3_aa: CASAGDGGGQPQHF

d_call: -
j_call: TRBJ2-5
clone_size: -
v_call: TRBV3-1/TRBV3-2
cdr3_nt: TGTGCCAGCAGCCAAGAGTTGGCACCGCAAGAGACCCAGTACTTC
cdr3_aa: CASSQELAPQETQYF

d_call: -
j_call: TRBJ1-1
clone_size: -
v_call: TRBV28
cdr3_nt: TGTGCCAGCAGCAGGCCCGAGGGAGCTTTCTTT
cdr3_aa: CASSRPEGAFF

d_call: TRBD1
j_call: TRBJ1-6
clone_size: once
v_call: TRBV6-5
cdr3_nt: TGTGCCAGCACTCTCGGGACAGCCCTGGAGATGGCCCTCCACTTT
cdr3_aa: CASTLGTALEMALHF

d_call: TRBD2
j_call: TRBJ2-1
clone_size: -
v_call: TRBV5-1
cdr3_nt: TGCGCCAGCAGCGCAGAGCGGGGGGACTACAATGAGCAGTTCTTC
cdr3_aa: CASSAERGDYNEQFF

d_call: TRBD1
j_call: TRBJ1-2
clone_size: -
v_call: TRBV19
cdr3_nt: TGTGCCAGTAGTATTCCCGGACAGGCAAAAAACTATGGCTACACCTTC
cdr3_aa: CASSIPGQAKNYGYTF

d_call: -
j_call: TRBJ2-7
clone_size: once
v_call: TRBV11-2
cdr3_nt: TGTGCCAGCAGCTTATATCCAGGGTTTTGGGAGCAGTACTTC
cdr3_aa: CASSLYPGFWEQYF

d_call: -
j_call: TRBJ1-4
clone_size: -
v_call: TRBV7-6
cdr3_nt: TGTGCCAGCAAACCACGAGTCGCCACTGAAAAACTGTTTTTT
cdr3_aa: CASKPRVATEKLFF

d_call: -
j_call: TRBJ2-1
clone_size: -
v_call: TRBV6-5
cdr3_nt: TGTGCCAGCAGTCCCTGGACTGACAATGAGCAGTTCTTC
cdr3_aa: CASSPWTDNEQFF

d_call: TRBD2
j_call: TRBJ2-7
clone_size: -
v_call: TRBV5-5
cdr3_nt: TGTGCCAGCAGCTTGATCCCTAGCGGGACCTACGAGCAGTACTTC
cdr3_aa: CASSLIPSGTYEQYF

d_call: -
j_call: TRBJ1-5
clone_size: -
v_call: TRBV6-5
cdr3_nt: TGTGCCAGCAAAAACACACAGGGCTTCGGACAGCCCCAGCATTTT
cdr3_aa: CASKNTQGFGQPQHF

d_call: -
j_call: TRBJ1-6
clone_size: -
v_call: TRBV28
cdr3_nt: TGTGCCAGCAGTAAGACAGATCTTTGGGATTCACCCCTCCACTTT
cdr3_aa: CASSKTDLWDSPLHF

d_call: -
j_call: TRBJ1-2
clone_size: -
v_call: TRBV7-9
cdr3_nt: TGTGCCAGCAGCCCGGACAGCTGGGGCTATGGCTACACCTTC
cdr3_aa: CASSPDSWGYGYTF